The 29 T cell receptor beta chains listed next were all sequenced from one sample in a study of T cell changes during pregnancy in multiple sclerosis (dated by TCRdb to between 2017 and 2020). Libraries were constructed by the immunoSEQ multiplex PCR assay. TCRdb's version of the immuneACCESS table is confined to in-frame rearrangements and falls short of the full clone set. An unresolved V gene accounts for under half of the shortfall where checked; the remainder is of unknown origin. This sample has about 43,000 clones in its table, and over 70% of those were observed once. Together, the top ten hold more than 4.5% of the sample. This material consisted of peripheral blood, taken in the first trimester of pregnancy. These receptor sequences come from a female donor in good health, enrolled as a control in a pregnancy study.

This chain joins TRBV11-2 and TRBJ2-7; tentative D call: TRBD2 (6 bases). With 1 base removed from V and 7 bases from J, the gap between germline ends came to 8 bases. This CDR3 is built from 12 residues. Germline V gene lookup returns CDR1 SGHAT and CDR2 FQNNGV. Here the CDR3 reads CASSLGGEEQYF. CDR3 in DNA: TGTGCCAGCAGCTTAGGGGGGGAAGAGCAGTACTTC.

This chain links TRBV20-1 with TRBJ1-1, with D possibly being TRBD1 (6 bases). The CDR3 is 11 amino acids. Germline CDR1 is DFQATT and CDR2 is SNEGSKA (reference sequence). V was clipped by 6 bases and J by 7 bases, with 12 bases between them. The CDR3 loop reads CSADSRSEAFF. The CDR3 bases are TGCAGTGCGGACAGTAGAAGTGAAGCTTTCTTT.

This chain uses TRBV27 with TRBJ1-6; D might be TRBD1 (5 bases). CDR3 length: 12 residues. Germline-derived CDR1 and CDR2 are MNHEY and SMNVEV (reference sequence). Trimming removed 7 bases from V and 9 bases from J, with 10 bases in between. The CDR3 loop reads CASTQGISPLHF. In nucleotides, the CDR3 is TGTGCCAGCACCCAGGGTATTTCACCCCTCCACTTT.

The chain uses TRBV2 and TRBJ1-4; D is undetermined. CDR3 length: 14 residues. CDR1 is SNHLY and CDR2 is FYNNEI in the germline V gene. V gave up 8 bases and J gave up 4 bases, with 14 bases separating them. CDR3 sequence reads: CASVFAANNEKLFF. The DNA for the CDR3 is TGTGCCAGCGTCTTCGCGGCCAATAATGAAAAACTGTTTTTT.

The chain carries TRBV11-2 and TRBJ1-1; D is ambiguous. The CDR3 covers 13 residues. Germline V lookup: CDR1 SGHAT, CDR2 FQNNGV. V lost 1 base and J lost 8, with 11 bases in between. The CDR3 spells CASSLGVREEAFF. CDR3 DNA sequence: TGTGCCAGCAGCTTAGGGGTACGGGAAGAAGCTTTCTTT.

V and J are TRBV13 and TRBJ2-7; 7 bases are shared with TRBD1. The CDR3 is 18 residues long. The germline gives CDR1 PRHDT, CDR2 FYEKMQ (reference sequence). Trimming took 5 bases from V and 5 from J; bases not matched to a gene: 21. The CDR3 is CASSRSGIKAGGRNEQYF. The DNA of the CDR3 is TGTGCCAGCAGCCGCAGTGGGATAAAGGCAGGGGGACGGAACGAGCAGTACTTC.

The gene calls are TRBV2 and TRBJ2-7; D is possibly TRBD1 (6 bases). Germline V gene sequence: CDR1 SNHLY, CDR2 FYNNEI. The CDR3 runs to 12 residues. Trimming removed 7 bases at V and 4 bases at J, with 11 bases between. The DNA of the CDR3 is TGTGCCAGCACCCGAACAGGGTACGAGCAGTACTTC. Its protein product is CASTRTGYEQYF.

This clone was picked up one time. This chain uses TRBV25-1 with TRBJ1-5; no clear D. V was shortened by 3 bases and J by 1 base, with 10 bases between the two germline ends. This CDR3 spans 15 amino acids. The V gene's germline CDR1 is MGHDK and CDR2 SYGVNS. The CDR3 here is CASSDLTSSNQPQHF. The CDR3 coding sequence is TGTGCCAGCAGTGACCTGACAAGCAGCAATCAGCCCCAGCATTTT. The full variable domain, with the rest looked up from reference TRBV25-1 and TRBJ1-5, is EADIYQTPRYLVIGTGKKITLECSQTMGHDKMYWYQQDPGMELHLIHYSYGVNSTEKGDLSSESTVSRIRTEHFPLTLESARPSHTSQYLCASSDLTSSNQPQHFGDGTRLSIL.

V gene TRBV19 combines with J gene TRBJ2-2, with a tentative D call TRBD2 (5 bases). The CDR3 sequence is 14 residues long. Germline CDR1 reads LNHDA; CDR2 reads SQIVND (reference sequence). With 3 bases removed from V and 5 bases from J, the gap between germline ends came to 10 bases. CDR3 in DNA: TGTGCCAGTAGTATCGGCCCGGGGACCGGGGAGCTGTTTTTT. Translating gives CASSIGPGTGELFF.

The rearrangement links TRBV9 to TRBJ1-1; D remains ambiguous. The CDR3 has 13 residues. Germline V CDR1 and CDR2: SGDLS, YYNGEE. V gave up 0 bases and J gave up 5 bases, with 8 bases separating them. CDR3 in DNA: TGTGCCAGCAGCGTAGCGGGGAGGACTGAAGCTTTCTTT. Translating it yields CASSVAGRTEAFF.

This clone has just one count. This chain links TRBV4-3 with TRBJ1-2, with 10 nucleotides matching TRBD1. The CDR3 consists of 14 residues. Germline-derived CDR1 and CDR2 are LGHNA and YSLEER. Trimming cost V 1 base and J 8 bases; bases outside gene matches: 4. The CDR3 nucleotides are TGCGCCAGCAGCCAAGGGGACAGGGGCAGGGGCTACACCTTC. It translates to CASSQGDRGRGYTF.

The V gene is TRBV6-1, the J gene TRBJ1-1, with D perhaps TRBD1 (6 bases). The V end was cut by 6 bases, the J end by 1 base, with 9 bases between. CDR1 is MNHNS, CDR2 SASEGT, per germline. This CDR3 has 13 residues. The CDR3 is CASRETGNTEAFF. The DNA of the CDR3 is TGTGCCAGCAGGGAGACAGGGAACACTGAAGCTTTCTTT.

The chain combines TRBV27 with TRBJ1-5; 7 bases align to TRBD1. V lost 5 bases, J lost 6 bases, and 7 bases stayed unmatched. CDR3 length equals 14 residues. Germline V gene lookup returns CDR1 MNHEY and CDR2 SMNVEV (reference sequence). The chain's CDR3 is CASSPTGVGQPQHF. The CDR3 DNA is TGTGCCAGCAGTCCAACAGGGGTGGGTCAGCCCCAGCATTTT.

The chain employs TRBV7-3 and TRBJ2-3; 7 bases agree with TRBD2. Unmatched junction bases numbered 7, after V lost 4 bases and J lost 9 bases. CDR3 length: 13 residues. Germline values: CDR1 SGHTA, CDR2 FQGTGA. Here the CDR3 DNA reads TGTGCCAGCAGCTCGGGCCCCGGGGGGACGCAGTATTTT. It is translated as CASSSGPGGTQYF.

This chain links TRBV2 with TRBJ1-2; 9 bases match TRBD1. In germline, CDR1 is SNHLY, CDR2 FYNNEI. This CDR3 contains 14 residues. Losses at the gene ends were 5 bases for V and 2 bases for J; bases not matched to a gene: 3. This chain's CDR3 is CASSLGQGNYGYTF. In DNA form, the CDR3 reads TGTGCCAGCAGTCTGGGACAGGGAAACTATGGCTACACCTTC.

V usage is TRBV5-8 and J usage is TRBJ2-3, with 8 positions matching TRBD2. Germline assignment: CDR1 SGHTS and CDR2 YDEGEE. V lost 2 bases to trimming and J lost 2 bases; unmatched junction nucleotides: 10. CDR3 size: 17 residues. CDR3 sequence (DNA): TGTGCCAGCAGCTTTCGGGGGGGCCTAAGGGACACAGATACGCAGTATTTT. This gives the protein CASSFRGGLRDTDTQYF.

The rearrangement joins TRBV30 to TRBJ2-2; 8 bases are a match to TRBD2. Germline V gene data show CDR1 as GTSNPN and CDR2 as SVGIG (reference sequence). Germline trimming cut 4 bases from V and 6 bases from J; bases unmatched to any gene: 7. This CDR3 has 14 residues. The DNA for the CDR3 is TGTGCCTGGATCCCGGGAGGGGGTCCCGGGGAGCTGTTTTTT. Its translation is CAWIPGGGPGELFF.

V is TRBV27 and J is TRBJ2-7, with D maybe TRBD2 (6 bases). The V gene's germline CDR1 is MNHEY and CDR2 SMNVEV (reference sequence). This CDR3 is 13 amino acids long. Trimming removed 8 bases at V and 4 bases at J, with 15 bases between. The CDR3 DNA sequence: TGTGCCAGCGCTCGGAGCGGGTTATACGAGCAGTACTTC. As protein: CASARSGLYEQYF.

The V and J genes are TRBV9 and TRBJ2-1; TRBD2 aligns across 8 bases. The J segment lost 0 bases and the V segment lost 0 bases, leaving 2 bases of the junction unmatched. This CDR3 spans 16 amino acids. Germline loops: CDR1 SGDLS, CDR2 YYNGEE. The CDR3 nucleotides are TGTGCCAGCAGCGTAGTCGGGGGGGGCTCCTACAATGAGCAGTTCTTC. This gives the protein CASSVVGGGSYNEQFF.

This rearrangement joins TRBV28 to TRBJ1-6; TRBD1 might be the D (6 bases). V lost 11 bases to trimming and J lost 10 bases, with 21 bases between them. Germline CDR1 is MDHEN and CDR2 is SYDVKM. The CDR3 consists of 14 residues. CDR3 DNA sequence: TGTGCCTACAGCAGTATGGGACACAGCTCACCCCTCCACTTT. It specifies CAYSSMGHSSPLHF.

This clone was counted a few times. The V call is TRBV27, the J call TRBJ1-5, with a tentative D call TRBD1 (6 bases). The germline V gene has CDR1 MNHEY and CDR2 SMNVEV (reference sequence). CDR3 size: 15 residues. The germline V and J ends were trimmed by 3 bases and 6 bases, with 15 bases remaining between them. For the CDR3, the DNA is TGTGCCAGCAGTTTGGCCCAGGGGTCGGGTCAGCCCCAGCATTTT. Its translation is CASSLAQGSGQPQHF.

This clone was detected only once. V gene TRBV5-1 combines with J gene TRBJ1-2, with TRBD1 matching over 7 bases. Germline CDR1 and CDR2: SGHRS and YFSETQ. This CDR3 comprises 15 residues. V dropped 4 bases and J dropped 2; count of bases not matched to a gene: 8. In DNA, the CDR3 is TGCGCCAGCAGCGCCGAACAGGGGATAAACTATGGCTACACCTTC. Amino acid sequence: CASSAEQGINYGYTF.

In this sample, this clone turned up a few times. This chain connects TRBV5-1 to TRBJ1-6; the match to TRBD1 covers 9 bases. V lost 5 bases and J lost 5; bases outside the gene matches: 5. The length of the CDR3 is 15 residues. Germline lookup yields CDR1 SGHRS and CDR2 YFSETQ. This chain's CDR3 is CASSTGGPDNSPLHF. The DNA for the CDR3 is TGCGCCAGCAGTACAGGGGGCCCGGATAATTCACCCCTCCACTTT.

J is TRBJ2-1 and V is TRBV7-3; 8 bases fit TRBD2. The CDR3 has 16 residues. Germline CDR1 and CDR2: SGHTA and FQGTGA. With 3 bases clipped from V and 2 bases from J, the junction kept 6 bases outside the gene matches. The CDR3 loop reads CASSLSAGDPYNEQFF. CDR3 bases: TGTGCCAGCAGCTTGTCAGCGGGGGACCCCTACAATGAGCAGTTCTTC.

The rearrangement links TRBV9 to TRBJ2-5; TRBD2 aligns across 9 bases. The trim removed 3 bases at V and 5 bases at J, leaving 11 bases unmatched. This CDR3 has 16 residues. Germline assignment: CDR1 SGDLS and CDR2 YYNGEE. The CDR3 DNA is TGTGCCAGCAGCGGCCTCCGGGGCGGGGGGGCCGAGACCCAGTACTTC. Its protein product is CASSGLRGGGAETQYF. The variable domain in full, with the rest retrieved from reference TRBV9 and TRBJ2-5, is DSGVTQTPKHLITATGQRVTLRCSPRSGDLSVYWYQQSLDQGLQFLIQYYNGEERAKGNILERFSAQQFPDLHSELNLSSLELGDSALYFCASSGLRGGGAETQYFGPGTRLLVL.

The genes are TRBV5-6 and TRBJ2-6; TRBD1 aligns across 9 bases. The junction had 6 bases not matched to a gene; V was cut back by 2 bases and J by 0 bases. Germline V lookup: CDR1 SGHDT, CDR2 YYEEEE. This CDR3 comprises 18 residues. Written as DNA, the CDR3 is TGTGCCAGCAGCTTAGGACAGGGGTTTAGCTCTGGGGCCAACGTCCTGACTTTC. This encodes CASSLGQGFSSGANVLTF.

CDR3 protein: CASTQTVSRDQPQHF. CDR3 nucleotides: TGTGCCAGCACCCAAACGGTTTCGAGGGATCAGCCCCAGCATTTT. This chain connects TRBV5-8 to TRBJ1-5; D remains ambiguous. V gave up 6 bases and J gave up 5 bases, with 18 bases separating them. Per the germline V gene, CDR1 is SGHTS and CDR2 is YDEGEE. The CDR3 length is 15 residues.

J is TRBJ2-1 and V is TRBV7-3; TRBD2 matches at 10 bases. This CDR3 is 15 amino acids long. The germline V gene encodes CDR1 SGHTA and CDR2 FQGTGA. V lost 5 bases and J lost 4; bases outside the gene matches: 5. The CDR3 here is CASSTIAGGYNEQFF. The CDR3 DNA sequence: TGTGCCAGCAGCACTATAGCGGGGGGATACAATGAGCAGTTCTTC.

The chain recombines TRBV30 with TRBJ1-1, with D unresolved. V lost 3 bases and J lost 3, with 11 bases in between. Germline V gene lookup returns CDR1 GTSNPN and CDR2 SVGIG (reference sequence). This CDR3 is built from 13 residues. The CDR3 protein is CAWSPREDTEAFF. CDR3 DNA: TGTGCCTGGAGCCCTCGGGAGGACACTGAAGCTTTCTTT.